This is a list of T cell receptor beta chains from one sample in a study of OX40 agonist ivuxolimab in advanced cancers. Assay: immunoSEQ multiplex PCR; the TCRdb copy retains only in-frame clones and omits some. The sample yields some 44,000 clones, more than 75% seen once. The specimen was CD4+ or CD8+ T cells sorted from blood, collected in a trial of the OX40 agonist ivuxolimab. Source of these receptors: an adult with an advanced solid tumor such as melanoma, head and neck, liver or kidney cancer. Both conserved end residues are part of each CDR3. A D gene is named only where the DNA matches it firmly. Expanded clones are given a class, and other clones once, few, many or no size at all.

len	abundance	v_gene	d_gene	j_gene	CDR3nt	CDR3aa
15	-	TRBV5-4	TRBD2	TRBJ2-1	TGTGCCAGCAGCTTGGTAGCGGGGTCCTACAATGAGCAGTTCTTC	CASSLVAGSYNEQFF
15	once	TRBV28	-	TRBJ1-6	TGTGCCAGCAGTTTCAGGGGCTCCTATAATTCACCCCTCCACTTT	CASSFRGSYNSPLHF
12	-	TRBV12-5	-	TRBJ1-6	TGTGCTAGTGGTCCGGACGGCGGAATCCTCCACTTT	CASGPDGGILHF
15	-	TRBV11-2	TRBD2	TRBJ2-7	TGTGCCAGCAGCCTTGGTCTAGCGGGAGAAGGCGAGCAGTACTTC	CASSLGLAGEGEQYF
15	once	TRBV5-1	TRBD1	TRBJ2-5	TGCGCCAGCAGCTTGAAGGCAGGGGGAAGTGAGACCCAGTACTTC	CASSLKAGGSETQYF
15	-	TRBV28	-	TRBJ1-1	TGTGCCAGCAGTCCCGGATCCAGGGTGGGTGCTGAAGCTTTCTTT	CASSPGSRVGAEAFF
14	-	TRBV2	TRBD1	TRBJ2-7	TGTGCCAGCACCCGGGACAGGGTGTCCCACGAGCAGTACTTC	CASTRDRVSHEQYF
13	-	TRBV6-1	-	TRBJ1-2	TGTGCCAGCACGAGGGAGAATAACTATGGCTACACCTTC	CASTRENNYGYTF
14	-	TRBV5-8	-	TRBJ2-5	TGTGCCAGCAGCTTAGGGACAACCCAAGAGAGCCAGTACTTC	CASSLGTTQESQYF
15	-	TRBV9	-	TRBJ2-3	TGTGCCAGCCGCCTCCGCCGGCCCTGCACAGATACGCAGTATTTT	CASRLRRPCTDTQYF
13	once	TRBV29-1	-	TRBJ1-1	TGCAGCGCTTTGGGACGGATGAACACTGAAGCTTTCTTT	CSALGRMNTEAFF
15	-	TRBV9	TRBD2	TRBJ2-3	TGTGCCAGCAGCCCTCGGACTAGCGTATTGGATACGCAGTATTTT	CASSPRTSVLDTQYF
15	once	TRBV7-8	TRBD1	TRBJ2-7	TGTGCCAGCAGCTTAGAAAGGGGGCAAACCTACGAGCAGTACTTC	CASSLERGQTYEQYF
12	-	TRBV30	-	TRBJ1-1	TGTGCCTGGATTAGCGGACGTAATGAAGCTTTCTTT	CAWISGRNEAFF